The clone carrying this TCR beta chain was found many times. Its antigen remains unknown. This sample is drawn from a study of T cells in Graves' hyperthyroidism and ophthalmopathy. Overall study: Initial diagnosis, before any treatment, was when peripheral blood was collected.

From RNA transcripts, TCR beta CDR3 regions were amplified. The HTBI primer set drove a first-round RT-PCR of the TCR CDR3. MiXCR, applied by TCRdb to the multiplex PCR reads, yields one record per CDR3 protein. The table lists 200,000 to 300,000 distinct CDR3 sequences, approximately 24% of them singletons. Whole-study findings and limits: The model forecast ophthalmopathy, anticipating it by a median around 6.9 months before onset.

Clinical symptoms, serum thyroxine, TRAb, thyroid ultrasound and orbital computed tomography informed diagnoses. Trimming took 7 bases from V and 1 from J, leaving 28 bases between them. This CDR3 is built from 20 residues. Germline values: CDR1 LNHDA, CDR2 SQIVND (reference sequence). The sequenced sample was blood. The sequence was collected from a woman between 35 and 50 years old with Graves' ophthalmopathy. The chain employs TRBV19 and TRBJ2-2; no clear D gene. The CDR3 nucleotides read TGTGCCAGTATCAAGATAGGAACGTCGTCCGGGCCCCTGAACACCGGGGAGCTGTTTTTT. Encoded protein: CASIKIGTSSGPLNTGELFF.